The 6 T cell receptor beta chains in this list originate from one sample, sequenced in a study of cytomegalovirus exposure and HLA in healthy donors. 60 Vbeta and 13 Jbeta primers were used in PCR. Clones were read by immunoSEQ multiplex PCR, and TCRdb kept only the in-frame ones, dropping some. The data hold 60,000 to 70,000 clones, with 65% to 85% observed a single time. The specimen was PBMCs. Receptor source: a woman aged 25 to 39 in good health and CMV-seronegative.

The V call is TRBV7-2, the J call TRBJ2-3; tentatively, D is TRBD2 (5 bases). V lost 3 bases to trimming and J lost 4 bases, with 14 bases between them. This CDR3 is 15 amino acids long. The germline gives CDR1 SGHTA, CDR2 FQGNSA. The CDR3 reads CASSFGSRAADTQYF. CDR3 in DNA: TGTGCCAGCAGCTTTGGGTCTCGAGCGGCAGATACGCAGTATTTT.

This chain connects TRBV4-3 to TRBJ2-4; maybe TRBD2 (5 bases). The CDR3 length is 16 residues. The V end lost 2 bases, the J end lost 4 bases, and 15 bases lay between the germline ends. Germline V gene lookup returns CDR1 LGHNA and CDR2 YSLEER. This chain's CDR3 is CASSQIGRSGKNIQYF. The DNA for the CDR3 is TGCGCCAGCAGCCAAATTGGCCGGTCGGGGAAAAACATTCAGTACTTC.

CDR3 loop: CASSLSFNTGELFF. CDR3 bases: TGCGCCAGCAGCCTCTCTTTTAACACCGGGGAGCTGTTTTTT. The V call is TRBV4-1, the J call TRBJ2-2; D gene ambiguous. Trimming stripped 4 bases from V and 2 bases from J, with 8 bases between. The CDR3 has 14 residues. In germline, CDR1 is MGHRA, CDR2 YSYEKL.

In its sample, this clone was seen a few times. This chain links TRBV9 with TRBJ2-3; possible D gene TRBD2, 5 bases. V shed 2 bases and J shed 4 bases, with 14 bases lying between them. Germline values: CDR1 SGDLS, CDR2 YYNGEE. The CDR3 covers 15 residues. The chain's CDR3 is CASSVRDGYADTQYF. CDR3 DNA: TGTGCCAGCAGCGTCCGGGATGGCTACGCAGATACGCAGTATTTT.

The rearrangement uses TRBV19 and TRBJ1-1, with 8 bases identical to TRBD1. The CDR3 is 11 residues long. V lost 6 bases, J lost 10 bases, and 4 bases stayed unmatched. Germline V lookup: CDR1 LNHDA, CDR2 SQIVND (reference sequence). The CDR3 DNA reads as TGTGCCAGTAGGATGGGGACAGGAGCTTTCTTT. Amino acid sequence: CASRMGTGAFF.

The chain links TRBV6-6 to TRBJ1-2; perhaps TRBD1 as D (6 bases). This CDR3 region has 12 residues. The V end was cut by 10 bases, the J end by 6 bases, with 15 bases between. The germline V gene has CDR1 MNHNY and CDR2 SVGAGI (reference sequence). The CDR3: CATWTAADGYTF. The CDR3 DNA follows: TGTGCCACCTGGACAGCTGCTGATGGCTACACCTTC.